This T cell receptor beta chain was documented in a study of persistence of HIV-infected CD4 T cells. This clone is deemed medium-sized. The antigen remains unidentified. Sequencing used immunoSEQ version 4 in survey mode. Assay used: immunoSEQ multiplex PCR; TCRdb lists only in-frame clones, some missing. The table shows approximately 20,000 clones, with approximately 60% occurring only once. This CDR3 contains 14 residues. Germline V lookup: CDR1 SGHTS, CDR2 YDEGEE. Deletions cut 3 bases from V and 3 bases from J, with 12 bases between. Findings of the study overall: Compared with CD3/CD28-stimulated cells, CMV- and Gag-responding cells showed lower TCRbeta richness.

Cells were stimulated with overlapping HIV-1 Gag 15-mer peptides. Responding CD4+ T cells were sorted by upregulation of both CD40 ligand and CD69. The receptor's source is an adult woman with HIV who was CMV-seropositive. Sequencing used CD4+ T cells sorted from PBMCs after approximately 19-hour stimulation, obtained from a patient who received antiretroviral therapy. The J gene is TRBJ1-1, the V gene TRBV5-8; perhaps TRBD1 as D (6 bases). CDR3 region: CASSSRGHHTEAFF. DNA of the CDR3: TGTGCCAGCAGCTCCAGGGGACACCACACTGAAGCTTTCTTT.